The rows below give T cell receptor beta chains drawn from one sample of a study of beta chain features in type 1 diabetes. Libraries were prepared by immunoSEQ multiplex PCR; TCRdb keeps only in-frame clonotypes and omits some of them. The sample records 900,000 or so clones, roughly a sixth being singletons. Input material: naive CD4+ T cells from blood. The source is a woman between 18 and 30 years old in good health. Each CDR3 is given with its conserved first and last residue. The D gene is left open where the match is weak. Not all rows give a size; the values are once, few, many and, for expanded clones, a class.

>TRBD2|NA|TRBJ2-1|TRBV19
CASSRLAGVGNEQFF
TGTGCCAGTAGTAGACTAGCGGGAGTAGGTAATGAGCAGTTCTTC
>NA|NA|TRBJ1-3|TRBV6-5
CASSQDSGNTIYF
TGTGCCAGCAGTCAGGACTCTGGAAACACCATATATTTT
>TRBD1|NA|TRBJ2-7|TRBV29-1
CSVDGTGEDEQYF
TGCAGCGTTGACGGGACAGGGGAGGACGAGCAGTACTTC
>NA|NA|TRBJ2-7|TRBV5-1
CASSFGTGSEQYF
TGCGCCAGCAGCTTCGGCACAGGGTCCGAGCAGTACTTC
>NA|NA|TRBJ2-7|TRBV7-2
CASSGQQESYEQYF
TGTGCCAGCAGCGGACAACAGGAAAGCTACGAGCAGTACTTC
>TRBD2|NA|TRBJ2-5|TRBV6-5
CASSRRTSGSETQYF
TGTGCCAGCAGCCGACGGACTAGCGGGAGCGAGACCCAGTACTTC
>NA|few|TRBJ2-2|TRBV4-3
CASSQNRLYTGELFF
TGCGCCAGCAGCCAGAACAGGTTATACACCGGGGAGCTGTTTTTT
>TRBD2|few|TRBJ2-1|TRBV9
CASSVRAGLYYNEQFF
TGTGCCAGCAGCGTAAGAGCGGGACTATACTACAATGAGCAGTTCTTC
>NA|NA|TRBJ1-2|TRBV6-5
CASSYGRGTYGYTF
TGTGCCAGCAGTTACGGCAGGGGAACCTATGGCTACACCTTC
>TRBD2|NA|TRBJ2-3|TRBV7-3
CASSLRPSGSTDTQYF
TGTGCCAGCAGCTTAAGGCCTAGCGGAAGCACAGATACGCAGTATTTT
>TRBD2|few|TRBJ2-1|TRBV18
CASSPDEALAGSDEQFF
TGTGCCAGCTCACCAGACGAAGCTCTAGCGGGAAGCGATGAGCAGTTCTTC
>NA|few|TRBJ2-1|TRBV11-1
CASSLRFLAGGDEQFF
TGTGCCAGCAGCTTAAGGTTTTTAGCCGGAGGGGATGAGCAGTTCTTC
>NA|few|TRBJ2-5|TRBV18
CASSPRLATQETQYF
TGTGCCAGCTCACCTCGCCTAGCGACTCAAGAGACCCAGTACTTC
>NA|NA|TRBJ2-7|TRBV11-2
CASSLVQGPVSYEQYF
TGTGCCAGCAGCTTAGTGCAGGGGCCGGTCTCCTACGAGCAGTACTTC
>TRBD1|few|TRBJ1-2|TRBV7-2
CASSLADRGTGGYTF
TGTGCCAGCAGCTTAGCGGACAGGGGTACTGGGGGCTACACCTTC
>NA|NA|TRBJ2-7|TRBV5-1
CASREKRSLEQYF
TGCGCCAGCCGGGAGAAGAGATCCCTCGAGCAGTACTTC
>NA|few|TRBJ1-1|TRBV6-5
CASSGAREAFF
TGTGCCAGCAGTGGGGCGAGGGAAGCTTTCTTT